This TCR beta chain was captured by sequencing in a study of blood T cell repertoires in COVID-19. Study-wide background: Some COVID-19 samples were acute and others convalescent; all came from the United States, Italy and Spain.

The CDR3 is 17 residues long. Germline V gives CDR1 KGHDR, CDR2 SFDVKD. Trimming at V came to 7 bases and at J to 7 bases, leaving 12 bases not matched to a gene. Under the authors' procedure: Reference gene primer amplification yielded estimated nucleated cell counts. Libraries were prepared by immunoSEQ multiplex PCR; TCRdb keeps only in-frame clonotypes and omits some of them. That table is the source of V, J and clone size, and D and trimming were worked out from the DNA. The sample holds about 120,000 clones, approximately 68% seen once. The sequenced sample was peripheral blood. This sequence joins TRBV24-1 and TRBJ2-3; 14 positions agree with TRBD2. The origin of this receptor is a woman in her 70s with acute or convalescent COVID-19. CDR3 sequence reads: CATSPRPGLAGVYTQYF. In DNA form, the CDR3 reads TGTGCCACCAGCCCCCGGCCGGGACTAGCGGGAGTATATACGCAGTATTTT.